The clone carrying this T cell receptor beta chain was counted many times. This sample's treatment: PENTA 11 planned treatment interruption arm or continuous ART arm. This specimen comes from a study of HIV-infected children after antiretroviral therapy interruption. Study-wide context: Recorded EBV and CMV exposure existed for most children. Interruption-arm samples span weeks 0, 12, interruption end (24 or 48), and about 3 years post-study. Samples from the continuous-treatment group were taken at weeks 0, 48 and 150.

Unique molecular identifiers were included in an RNA-based 3' RACE TCR library. Each CDR3 protein is one row after TCRdb ran MiXCR on the 3' RACE reads. The sample yields more than 75,000 distinct CDR3 sequences, about 7.2% seen once. This CDR3 comprises 14 residues. Trimming pared 3 bases from V and 5 bases from J, leaving 11 bases between. CDR1 LNHDA and CDR2 SQIVND come from the germline V gene (reference sequence). The clonotype originates from a pool of human donors with HIV. This sample comprised CD45RA+ CD4+ T cells from PBMCs, pooled from several time points, obtained from a donor given antiretroviral therapy, either interrupted or continuous. Described subset: naive CD4+ CD45RA+ CD45RO- T cells. The chain carries TRBV19 and TRBJ2-1; D might be TRBD1 (5 bases). The CDR3 protein is CASSIQGGDNEQFF. Here the CDR3 DNA reads TGTGCCAGTAGTATCCAGGGTGGGGACAATGAGCAGTTCTTC.